This T cell receptor (beta chain) was documented in a study of T-cell memory formation after mild COVID-19. General study points: Later expanders leaned CD4+, whereas clones that contracted between day 15 and 85 were balanced CD4/CD8. The authors left the SARS-CoV-2 specificity of second-wave clones peaking on day 37 unconfirmed. CD4+ contracting clones lay mainly in CM and EM, CD8+ ones in EMRA.

In regard to this clonotype: What it binds is not known.

The CDR3 consists of 15 residues. Germline loops: CDR1 KGHSY, CDR2 FQNENV. V was cut by 3 bases and J by 2 bases, with 11 bases left in between. A single record per CDR3 protein comes from TCRdb applying MiXCR to the 5' RACE reads. The table records about half a million distinct CDR3 sequences, about 20% of them present only once. The chain has TRBV16 and TRBJ1-5; D perhaps matches TRBD1 (6 bases). The clonotype comes from an adult woman who had mild COVID-19 (a few samples of this study predate the infection). Cell type and time point are not known. Sequenced material: PBMCs or a T cell subset sorted from them (not recorded which). The CDR3 nucleotides are TGTGCCAGCAGCCAGACTACAGGGCGCAATCAGCCCCAGCATTTT. Translation: CASSQTTGRNQPQHF.